A selection of T cell receptor beta chains follows, all from one sample in a study of T cell responses to AZD1222 COVID-19 vaccine. Sequencing used immunoSEQ multiplex PCR; TCRdb keeps in-frame clones, though not all of them. The table includes 90,000 to 150,000 clones, roughly 90% detected once. This specimen was peripheral blood, taken on day 0 of AZD1222 vaccination. These receptors originate from an adult in good health. Each CDR3 is given with its conserved first and last residue.

>TRBJ2-5|TRBV6-1
CASSEGKGSTFQETQYF
>TRBJ1-4|TRBV10-1
CASSESSGNEKLFF
>TRBJ2-7|TRBV11-2
CASSQTQGYEQYF
>TRBJ2-1|TRBV30
CAWSRSGIDEQFF
>TRBJ2-2|TRBV5-1
CASGAGFNTGELFF
>TRBJ1-2|TRBV3-1/TRBV3-2
CASSPRGAVYGYTF
>TRBJ2-1|TRBV7-3
CASSLGLADYNEQFF
>TRBJ1-1|TRBV18
CASSPRGQVMNTEAFF
>TRBJ2-1|TRBV19
CASSPPRLANNEQFF
>TRBJ2-5|TRBV6-2/TRBV6-3
CASSLGGFAMETQYF
>TRBJ2-1|TRBV29-1
CSIGTVQFF
>TRBJ1-3|TRBV11-2
CASSPFGGPGNTIYF
>TRBJ2-7|TRBV9
CASSVASGRSYEQYF
>TRBJ1-1|TRBV2
CASIMNTEAFF
>TRBJ2-1|TRBV18
CASSPREKYNEQFF
>TRBJ1-5|TRBV23-1
CASSQDRFSWLRDSNQPQHF
>TRBJ1-5|TRBV18
CASSPKGRVNQPQHF
>TRBJ2-7|TRBV28
CASSLLQGSHEQYF
>TRBJ1-1|TRBV18
CASSPDRGRYTEAFF
>TRBJ2-6|TRBV19
CASSKGRRSGANVLTF
>TRBJ1-2|TRBV13
CASSSRTGRGPTYGYTF
>TRBJ1-1|TRBV12-3/TRBV12-4
CASSSQGKQAFF
>TRBJ2-7|TRBV7-3
CASSMAGTSGSEQYF
>TRBJ1-2|TRBV5-8
CASSRGGYRGNYGYTF
>TRBJ1-6|TRBV7-8
CASSSGPGNSPLHF
>TRBJ1-2|TRBV28
CASSPGTGGYGGYTF
>TRBJ2-1|TRBV11-2
CASSRGLAGVNEQFF
>TRBJ2-3|TRBV24-1
CATSAILHSGPDTQYF
>TRBJ2-7|TRBV12-5
CASGLVYAGWVYEQYF
>TRBJ2-1|TRBV27
CASTLRPDRGPSSYNEQFF
>TRBJ2-7|TRBV30
CAWSVSARSSEQYF
>TRBJ2-7|TRBV19
CASSIDVSYEQYF
>TRBJ1-2|TRBV28
CASSLSWQGGYTF
>TRBJ1-2|TRBV5-1
CASSLIVSATPYGYTF
>TRBJ1-2|TRBV5-1
CASTVGPGAALGYGYTF
>TRBJ2-1|TRBV30
CAGSGLAGVGQFF
>TRBJ2-3|TRBV9
CASSGGDTQYF
>TRBJ2-2|TRBV5-4
CASGWGPTNTGELFF
>TRBJ2-5|TRBV5-4
CASSRTGSGETQYF
>TRBJ2-2|TRBV3-1/TRBV3-2
CASSQGAEGELFF
>TRBJ1-1|TRBV3-1/TRBV3-2
CASSQDWGGTEAFF
>TRBJ1-1|TRBV9
CASSAWGGGPPPSYTEAFF
>TRBJ1-6|TRBV2
CASSDQGAEYNSPLHF
>TRBJ1-4|TRBV2
CASLRGTTNEKLFF
>TRBJ1-2|TRBV14
CASSQGRQVYGYTF
>TRBJ2-3|TRBV9
CASSARRLAGSAYTQYF
>TRBJ1-1|TRBV19
CASSIRGPGTEAFF
>TRBJ2-2|TRBV5-1
CASSPTRTFGGELFF
>TRBJ2-7|TRBV10-3
CAISDPKLAGNPYEQYF
>TRBJ1-2|TRBV7-6
CASSLGGQNSNYGYTF
>TRBJ1-6|TRBV7-9
CASSLRGPPLHF
>TRBJ2-1|TRBV7-3
CASSHGGLYNEQFF